The sample holds a few counts of the clone carrying this T cell receptor beta chain. Antigen specificity is unknown. The data were obtained in a study of T cells after yellow fever vaccination. Overall study results and limits: Subsequent to the booster, the majority of primary-vaccination clones reappeared (around 97% CD4, 85% to 90% CD8).

Template switching by 5'RACE produced TCR cDNA, adding a universal primer site and UMIs. TCRdb fed the 5' RACE reads into MiXCR, producing one record per CDR3 protein. Here the sample spans 300,000 to 400,000 distinct CDR3 sequences, roughly 8.7% being singletons. Deletions cut 0 bases from V and 8 bases from J, with 12 bases between. Germline loops: CDR1 SQVTM, CDR2 ANQGSEA. The CDR3 sequence is 13 residues long. Sequences were derived from PBMCs, sampled on the day of the first yellow fever vaccination. The chain carries TRBV29-1 and TRBJ2-3; D tentatively fits TRBD1 or TRBD2 (5 bases each). The TCR originated in a man aged 18 to 30 who received the YFV17D yellow fever vaccine. This CDR3 reads CSVEEPEGTTQYF. The DNA of the CDR3 is TGCAGCGTTGAAGAGCCTGAGGGGACTACGCAGTATTTT.